This TCR beta chain is drawn from a study of resident and recirculating memory T cells in vitiligo. Measured with immunoSEQ multiplex PCR; TCRdb has only the in-frame clones, and not every one. The table records roughly 80,000 clones, around 92% of them present only once. The CDR3 totals 15 residues. The V gene's germline CDR1 is MDHEN and CDR2 SYDVKM. Deletions cut 6 bases from V and 10 bases from J, with 22 bases between. The chain recombines TRBV28 with TRBJ1-5; D not certain. Sequencing was performed on blood. The sequence was collected from a male donor with vitiligo. The CDR3 spells CASRGLGGRSRPQHF. CDR3 nucleotides: TGTGCCAGCAGAGGGCTGGGAGGGCGATCAAGACCCCAGCATTTT.